What follows is one T cell receptor (beta chain) and its context. These data belong to a study of OX40 agonist ivuxolimab in advanced cancers. No patient had autoimmune disease or received systemic immunosuppression. Using immunoSEQ multiplex PCR, the repertoire was profiled, and TCRdb retains in-frame clones only, with some absent. The top ten hold around 12% of the sample, which has about 52,000 clones, around four fifths seen once. Germline CDR1 MNHEY, CDR2 SVGAGI. This CDR3 comprises 14 residues. V lost 5 bases, J lost 0 bases, and 2 bases stayed unmatched. The chain employs TRBV6-5 and TRBJ1-1; 8 nucleotides agree with TRBD1. Specimen: CD4+ or CD8+ T cells sorted from blood, collected in a trial of the OX40 agonist ivuxolimab. The source of this sequence is an adult with an advanced solid tumor such as melanoma, head and neck, liver or kidney cancer. CDR3 in amino acids: CASSAQGVNTEAFF. The CDR3 nucleotides read TGTGCCAGCAGTGCACAGGGGGTGAACACTGAAGCTTTCTTT.